Given below is one TCR beta chain in context. Its target is unknown. The data were obtained in a study of CD8 T cells in ankylosing spondylitis. Study-wide results and caveats: In ankylosing spondylitis patients, matched synovial fluid reportedly showed significant enrichment of disease-linked clones. A subset of motif variants has previously been described in the synovial fluid and blood of reactive arthritis. Disease-linked clones proved CD8+ and comparatively uncommon in peripheral blood.

CDR3 size: 12 residues. The germline V gene has CDR1 MDHEN and CDR2 SYDVKM. V was clipped by 4 bases and J by 5 bases, with 7 bases between them. It was by quantitative 5'-RACE with molecular barcodes that TCR beta libraries were made. TCRdb fed the 5' RACE reads into MiXCR, producing one record per CDR3 protein. The repertoire holds under 300,000 distinct CDR3 sequences, with around 10% as singletons. Sample: blood, either unsorted or a sorted T cell fraction (not recorded which). This TCR derives from a male donor with ankylosing spondylitis or in good health (not recorded which). The chain employs TRBV28 and TRBJ2-3; the D gene is possibly TRBD2 (5 bases). The CDR3 loop is CASSSGLDTQYF. The CDR3 nucleotides are TGTGCCAGCAGTTCCGGACTAGATACGCAGTATTTT.